The source of this TCR beta chain is a study of vaccination and CD4 T cells after COVID-19. Germline V gene sequence: CDR1 SGDLS, CDR2 YYNGEE. With V trimmed by 0 bases and J by 4 bases, 6 bases remained unmatched. This CDR3 has 15 residues. The Oncomine TCR Beta short-read assay was applied to DNA of cultured CD4+ T cells. Once CD4+ T cells had been cultured, genomic DNA was extracted from them. MiXCR, applied by TCRdb to the PCR reads, yields one record per CDR3 protein. The profile shows about 19,000 distinct CDR3 sequences, 45% to 60% of them singletons. Treatment indicated: roughly ten-day PBMC culture with coronavirus spike peptide pools or control peptides (ViraFEST assay). In the ViraFEST assay, peptide-pool expansion preceded TCR sequencing of expanded clonotypes. Findings and caveats of the study: Within convalescent individuals, 304 out of 307 vaccine-specific clones proved to be spike mono-reactive.

Comments on this clonotype: The antigen remains undetermined.

J is TRBJ1-2 and V is TRBV9; TRBD1 agrees at 7 bases. The sequence was collected from a human donor who had recovered from COVID-19. The sample comprised CD4+ T cells from blood, cultured in vitro. The CDR3, as DNA: TGTGCCAGCAGCGTAGGCCCAGGGGGGTCCTATGGCTACACCTTC. It translates to CASSVGPGGSYGYTF.